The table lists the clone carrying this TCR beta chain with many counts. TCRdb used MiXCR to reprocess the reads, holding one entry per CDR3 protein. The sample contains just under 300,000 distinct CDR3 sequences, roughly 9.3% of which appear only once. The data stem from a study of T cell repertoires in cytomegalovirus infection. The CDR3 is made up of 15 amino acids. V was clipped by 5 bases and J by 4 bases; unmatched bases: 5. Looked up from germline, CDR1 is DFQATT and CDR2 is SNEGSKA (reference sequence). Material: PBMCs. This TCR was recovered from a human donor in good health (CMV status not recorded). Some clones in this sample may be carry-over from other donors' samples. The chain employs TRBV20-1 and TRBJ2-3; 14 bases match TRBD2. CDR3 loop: CSAPGTSGGADTQYF. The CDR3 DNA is TGCAGTGCTCCCGGGACTAGCGGGGGCGCAGATACGCAGTATTTT.